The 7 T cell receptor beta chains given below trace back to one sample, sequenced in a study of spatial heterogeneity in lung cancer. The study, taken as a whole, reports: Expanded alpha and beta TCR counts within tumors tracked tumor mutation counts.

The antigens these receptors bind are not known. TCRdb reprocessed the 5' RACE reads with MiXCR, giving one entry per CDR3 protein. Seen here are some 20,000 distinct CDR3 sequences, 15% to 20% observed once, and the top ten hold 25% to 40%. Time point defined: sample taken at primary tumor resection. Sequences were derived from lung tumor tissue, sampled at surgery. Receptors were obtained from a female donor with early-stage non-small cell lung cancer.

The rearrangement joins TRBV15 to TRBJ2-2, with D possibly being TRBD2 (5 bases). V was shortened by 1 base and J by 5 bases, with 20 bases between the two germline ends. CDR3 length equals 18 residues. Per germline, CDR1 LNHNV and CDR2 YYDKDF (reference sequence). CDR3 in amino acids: CATSRVSSGNFRTGELFF. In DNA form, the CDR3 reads TGTGCCACCAGCAGAGTGAGCAGCGGCAACTTCCGTACCGGGGAGCTGTTTTTT.

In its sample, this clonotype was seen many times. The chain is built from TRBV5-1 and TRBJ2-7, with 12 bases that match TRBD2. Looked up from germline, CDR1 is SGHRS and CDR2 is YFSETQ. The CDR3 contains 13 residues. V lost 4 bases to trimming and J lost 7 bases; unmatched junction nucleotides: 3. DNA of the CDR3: TGCGCCAGCAGCCCCCTAGCGGGGGGGGAGCAGTACTTC. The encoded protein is CASSPLAGGEQYF. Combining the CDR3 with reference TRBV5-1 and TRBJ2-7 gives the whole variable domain KAGVTQTPRYLIKTRGQQVTLSCSPISGHRSVSWYQQTPGQGLQFLFEYFSETQRNKGNFPGRFSGRQFSNSRSEMNVSTLELGDSALYLCASSPLAGGEQYFGPGTRLTVT.

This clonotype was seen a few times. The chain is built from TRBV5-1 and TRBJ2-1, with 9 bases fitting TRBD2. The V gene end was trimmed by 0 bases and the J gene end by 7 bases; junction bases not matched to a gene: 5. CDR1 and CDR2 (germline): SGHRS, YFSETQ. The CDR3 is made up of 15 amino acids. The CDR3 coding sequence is TGCGCCAGCAGCTTGGGCCTAGCGGGGATAAATGAGCAGTTCTTC. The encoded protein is CASSLGLAGINEQFF.

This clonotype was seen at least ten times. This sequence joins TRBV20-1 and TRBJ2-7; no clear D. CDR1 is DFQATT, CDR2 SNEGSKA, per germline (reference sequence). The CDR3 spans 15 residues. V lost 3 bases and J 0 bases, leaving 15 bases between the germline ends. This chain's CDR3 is CSARSMSGSSYEQYF. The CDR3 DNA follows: TGCAGTGCTAGGAGTATGTCGGGTTCCTCCTACGAGCAGTACTTC.

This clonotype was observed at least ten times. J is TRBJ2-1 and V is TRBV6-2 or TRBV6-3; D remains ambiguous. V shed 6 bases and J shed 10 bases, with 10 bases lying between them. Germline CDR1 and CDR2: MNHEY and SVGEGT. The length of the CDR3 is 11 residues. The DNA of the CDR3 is TGTGCCAGCAGCAGCGTCATGGAGCAGTTCTTC. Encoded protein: CASSSVMEQFF.

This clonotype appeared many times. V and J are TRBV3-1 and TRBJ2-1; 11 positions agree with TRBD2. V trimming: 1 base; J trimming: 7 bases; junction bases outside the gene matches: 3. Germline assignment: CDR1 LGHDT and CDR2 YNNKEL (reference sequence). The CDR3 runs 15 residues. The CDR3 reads CASSQVIAGGNEQFF. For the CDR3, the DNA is TGTGCCAGCAGCCAAGTGATAGCGGGGGGGAATGAGCAGTTCTTC.

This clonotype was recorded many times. The CDR3: CASSALLDRGGVMRRAFF. CDR3 nucleotides: TGTGCCAGCAGTGCGCTCCTCGACAGGGGTGGGGTGATGAGGAGAGCTTTCTTT. The V gene is TRBV27, the J gene TRBJ1-1; 8 bases agree with TRBD1. J lost 10 bases, V lost 5 bases, and 24 bases had no gene match. CDR1 and CDR2 (germline): MNHEY, SMNVEV (reference sequence). The CDR3 is 18 amino acids.